A single sample is the source of the 6 T cell receptor beta chains below, sequenced in a study of cytomegalovirus exposure and HLA in healthy donors. Researchers ran the PCR with 60 Vbeta and 13 Jbeta primers. Only in-frame clones appear in the TCRdb table, and some are missing; sequencing was by immunoSEQ multiplex PCR. This table holds approximately 130,000 clones, approximately 8.9% found once. Input material: PBMCs. The receptors shown here come from a woman aged 40-49 years in good health and CMV-seropositive.

This chain links TRBV9 with TRBJ2-6, with 7 bases that match TRBD1. The CDR3 is 14 amino acids. After removal of 7 bases from V and 2 bases from J, the junction contained 3 bases not matched to a gene. Germline lookup yields CDR1 SGDLS and CDR2 YYNGEE. The CDR3 DNA sequence: TGTGCCAGCGGCGACAGGGCTGGGGCCAACGTCCTGACTTTC. Amino acid sequence: CASGDRAGANVLTF.

This clone was seen more than once but under ten times. The chain has TRBV4-3 and TRBJ2-7, with 10 bases fitting TRBD2. In germline, CDR1 is LGHNA, CDR2 YSLEER. The CDR3 sequence is 15 residues long. J gave up 3 bases and V 3 bases, and 5 bases lay outside the gene matches. The CDR3: CASSQRSSGGYEQYF. As DNA, the CDR3 is TGCGCCAGCAGCCAGAGATCTAGCGGGGGCTACGAGCAGTACTTC.

The chain links TRBV9 to TRBJ1-1, with D perhaps TRBD1 (6 bases). The length of the CDR3 is 15 residues. V was pared by 4 bases and J by 0 bases, with 13 bases between. Germline V gene data show CDR1 as SGDLS and CDR2 as YYNGEE. The DNA for the CDR3 is TGTGCCAGCAGCATCCAGACAGGCATGAACACTGAAGCTTTCTTT. It is translated as CASSIQTGMNTEAFF.

The genes are TRBV5-1 and TRBJ2-3; TRBD1 agrees at 10 bases. Germline V CDR1 and CDR2: SGHRS, YFSETQ. Germline trimming cut 3 bases from V and 1 base from J; bases unmatched to any gene: 5. This CDR3 is built from 16 residues. The CDR3: CASSSTGGRGTDTQYF. The CDR3 nucleotides are TGCGCCAGCAGCTCGACAGGGGGCCGGGGCACAGATACGCAGTATTTT. Looking up the rest from reference TRBV5-1 and TRBJ2-3 gives the full variable domain: KAGVTQTPRYLIKTRGQQVTLSCSPISGHRSVSWYQQTPGQGLQFLFEYFSETQRNKGNFPGRFSGRQFSNSRSEMNVSTLELGDSALYLCASSSTGGRGTDTQYFGPGTRLTVL.

CDR3 DNA: TGTGCCAGCAGCGCTACAGGGGGGAACACCGGGGAGCTGTTTTTT. It translates to CASSATGGNTGELFF. The chain recombines TRBV7-6 with TRBJ2-2, with 8 bases lining up with TRBD1. The ends lost 5 bases at V and 1 base at J; junction bases unmatched: 3. Per germline, CDR1 SGHVS and CDR2 FNYEAQ. This CDR3 region has 15 residues.

This clone was detected only a few times. The chain uses TRBV19 and TRBJ1-5, with TRBD1 matching over 7 bases. V lost 6 bases and J lost 4; bases outside the gene matches: 9. The CDR3 runs to 15 residues. The germline CDR1 and CDR2 sequences are LNHDA and SQIVND (reference sequence). The CDR3 sequence is CASRTAGTVNQPQHF. CDR3 nucleotides: TGTGCCAGTAGGACAGCAGGGACAGTGAATCAGCCCCAGCATTTT.